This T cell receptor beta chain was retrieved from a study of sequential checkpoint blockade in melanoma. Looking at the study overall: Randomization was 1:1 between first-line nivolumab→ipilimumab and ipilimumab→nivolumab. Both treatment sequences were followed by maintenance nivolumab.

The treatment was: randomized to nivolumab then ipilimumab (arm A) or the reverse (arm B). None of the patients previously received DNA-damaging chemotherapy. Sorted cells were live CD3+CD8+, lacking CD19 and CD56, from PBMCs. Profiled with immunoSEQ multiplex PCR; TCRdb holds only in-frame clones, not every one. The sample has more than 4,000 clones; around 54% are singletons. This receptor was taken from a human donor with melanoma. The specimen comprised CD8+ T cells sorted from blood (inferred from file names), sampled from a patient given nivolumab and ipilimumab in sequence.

CDR3 in DNA: TGTGCCAGCAGCTTATCTAGCCCCCACAATGAGCAGTTCTTC. The encoded protein is CASSLSSPHNEQFF. This chain uses TRBV7-9 with TRBJ2-1, with D tentatively TRBD2 (5 bases). The CDR3 is made up of 14 amino acids. CDR1 SEHNR and CDR2 FQNEAQ come from the germline V gene (reference sequence). V lost 2 bases to trimming and J lost 5 bases, with 10 bases between them.